Each of the 15 T cell receptor beta chains below was sequenced from the same sample in a study of blood T cell repertoires in COVID-19 (dated by TCRdb to 2020 to 2022). Libraries were prepared through the immunoSEQ multiplex PCR assay. TCRdb re-hosts the immuneACCESS table, in-frame sequences only. Its copies lack some clones; in the studies checked, an unresolved V gene accounts for under half of them, and the cause for the rest is not known. Present in this sample are 100,000 to 150,000 clones, roughly 90% of which were seen just once. Jointly, the top ten make up approximately 8% of the sample. Sequenced input: peripheral blood. These TCRs come from a man between 50 and 59 years old with acute or convalescent COVID-19.

The chain carries TRBV3-1 (or the pseudogene TRBV3-2) and TRBJ2-2; D not resolved. V was trimmed by 2 bases and J by 2 bases, leaving 9 bases between them. The germline V gene encodes CDR1 LGHDT and CDR2 YNNKEL (reference sequence). The CDR3 spans 15 residues. The CDR3 coding sequence is TGTGCCAGCAGCCAACCCCCAGATAACACCGGGGAGCTGTTTTTT. Protein product: CASSQPPDNTGELFF.

This chain joins TRBV7-2 and TRBJ2-1; TRBD2 aligns across 10 bases. This CDR3 has 17 amino acids. Trimming took 5 bases from V and 8 from J; bases not matched to a gene: 15. Germline CDR1 reads SGHTA; CDR2 reads FQGNSA. This chain's CDR3 is CASSLLGLAESGDEQFF. CDR3 nucleotides: TGTGCCAGCAGCCTACTAGGACTAGCGGAATCGGGGGATGAGCAGTTCTTC.

The J gene is TRBJ2-1, the V gene TRBV24-1; 7 bases line up with TRBD2. Germline CDR1 reads KGHDR; CDR2 reads SFDVKD. The CDR3 spans 14 residues. The ends lost 5 bases at V and 6 bases at J; junction bases unmatched: 6. CDR3 in DNA: TGTGCCACCAGTGGGGCTAGCGGACCCAATGAGCAGTTCTTC. Encoded protein: CATSGASGPNEQFF.

The chain couples TRBV2 to TRBJ1-2; D is ambiguous. The CDR3 loop spans 16 amino acids. Germline V gene data show CDR1 as SNHLY and CDR2 as FYNNEI. V was clipped by 2 bases and J by 6 bases, with 19 bases between them. The CDR3 loop reads CASSENLLGRENGYTF. For the CDR3, the DNA is TGTGCCAGCAGTGAAAACCTACTGGGCCGGGAGAATGGCTACACCTTC.

The chain combines TRBV11-3 with TRBJ2-7; TRBD2 agrees at 11 bases. With V trimmed by 1 base and J by 3 bases, 8 bases remained unmatched. Germline values: CDR1 SGHNT, CDR2 YENEEA. The CDR3 extends over 17 amino acids. CDR3 nucleotides: TGTGCCAGCAGCTTAGTACTTAGCGGGAGGGCGGTCTACGAGCAGTACTTC. Protein sequence: CASSLVLSGRAVYEQYF. The complete variable domain, with remaining parts taken from reference TRBV11-3 and TRBJ2-7, reads EAGVVQSPRYKIIEKKQPVAFWCNPISGHNTLYWYLQNLGQGPELLIRYENEEAVDDSQLPKDRFSAERLKGVDSTLKIQPAELGDSAVYLCASSLVLSGRAVYEQYFGPGTRLTVT.

The rearrangement uses TRBV11-2 and TRBJ2-7, with a tentative D call TRBD1 (6 bases). CDR3 length: 16 residues. V was clipped by 1 base and J by 2 bases, with 15 bases between them. The germline CDR1 and CDR2 sequences are SGHAT and FQNNGV. CDR3 nucleotide sequence: TGTGCCAGCAGCTTAGGGCGGCAGGGACATCCCTACGAGCAGTACTTC. This encodes CASSLGRQGHPYEQYF. Supplemented by reference TRBV11-2 and TRBJ2-7, the full variable domain reads EAGVAQSPRYKIIEKRQSVAFWCNPISGHATLYWYQQILGQGPKLLIQFQNNGVVDDSQLPKDRFSAERLKGVDSTLKIQPAKLEDSAVYLCASSLGRQGHPYEQYFGPGTRLTVT.

V is TRBV6-6 and J is TRBJ1-5; TRBD1 matches 7 bases. The CDR3 is made up of 13 amino acids. The V and J ends lost 6 bases and 4 bases, in that order; junction bases with no gene match: 3. Germline V gene lookup returns CDR1 MNHNY and CDR2 SVGAGI (reference sequence). The CDR3 region has the DNA TGTGCCAGCAGACAGGGGTCGAATCAGCCCCAGCATTTT. Translation gives CASRQGSNQPQHF.

The chain uses TRBV5-1 and TRBJ2-7; D perhaps matches TRBD1 (5 bases). The CDR3 has 14 residues. Germline values: CDR1 SGHRS, CDR2 YFSETQ. Between the trimmed V and J ends, which lost 1 base and 2 bases, there was a span of 10 bases. The CDR3 DNA sequence: TGCGCCAGCAGCTTGACGCCAGGGACCTACGAGCAGTACTTC. Translating it yields CASSLTPGTYEQYF.

The chain carries TRBV2 and TRBJ1-2, with D tentatively TRBD1 (5 bases). The CDR3 is 12 amino acids. Germline V gene data show CDR1 as SNHLY and CDR2 as FYNNEI. V was clipped by 7 bases and J by 3 bases, with 9 bases between them. The CDR3 DNA reads TGTGCCAGCACCAGGGATGACTATGGCTACACCTTC. This sequence encodes CASTRDDYGYTF.

This chain uses TRBV7-9 with TRBJ1-1; TRBD1 matches 10 bases. Trimming removed 5 bases from V and 10 bases from J; junction bases left unmatched: 13. The CDR3 covers 15 residues. Germline V lookup: CDR1 SEHNR, CDR2 FQNEAQ (reference sequence). CDR3 loop: CASSGNDRDRGRAFF. CDR3 in DNA: TGTGCCAGCAGCGGTAACGATCGGGACAGGGGACGAGCTTTCTTT.

The chain employs TRBV4-1 and TRBJ2-2, with a possible D match to TRBD2 (5 bases). Germline V gene sequence: CDR1 MGHRA, CDR2 YSYEKL. V lost 3 bases to trimming and J lost 1 base, with 9 bases between them. There are 15 residues in the CDR3. The CDR3 here is CASSHLRGNTGELFF. As DNA, the CDR3 is TGCGCCAGCAGCCACCTTCGGGGGAACACCGGGGAGCTGTTTTTT.

The gene calls are TRBV6-4 and TRBJ2-1; possible D gene TRBD2, 5 bases. The length of the CDR3 is 14 residues. The V gene lost 3 bases and the J gene lost 6 bases, with 12 bases spanning the gap. Germline CDR1 and CDR2: MRHNA and SNTAGT. CDR3 DNA sequence: TGTGCCAGCAGTGAACAGCGGACTTCCAATGAGCAGTTCTTC. Residues: CASSEQRTSNEQFF.

This clone was counted a few times. The V and J genes are TRBV9 and TRBJ2-1, with TRBD2 matching 12 bases. Per the germline V gene, CDR1 is SGDLS and CDR2 is YYNGEE. There are 20 residues in the CDR3. V trimming: 4 bases; J trimming: 0 bases; junction bases outside the gene matches: 14. CDR3 nucleotides: TGTGCCAGCAGCACCTCCCTAGGGACTAGCGGGTCCAGCTCCTACAATGAGCAGTTCTTC. The encoded protein is CASSTSLGTSGSSSYNEQFF. Full variable domain (rest looked up from reference TRBV9 and TRBJ2-1): DSGVTQTPKHLITATGQRVTLRCSPRSGDLSVYWYQQSLDQGLQFLIQYYNGEERAKGNILERFSAQQFPDLHSELNLSSLELGDSALYFCASSTSLGTSGSSSYNEQFFGPGTRLTVL.

J is TRBJ2-3 and V is TRBV6-6; 10 nucleotides agree with TRBD1. This CDR3 comprises 16 residues. Germline-derived CDR1 and CDR2 are MNHNY and SVGAGI (reference sequence). The V segment lost 7 bases and the J segment 6 bases; nucleotides outside the gene matches: 13. CDR3 in DNA: TGTGCCAGCATCGACCGACAGGGGGCCGCAGTTGATACGCAGTATTTT. Protein: CASIDRQGAAVDTQYF.

The chain recombines TRBV12-3 or TRBV12-4 with TRBJ2-7; D unresolved. This CDR3 has 13 amino acids. The germline V and J ends were trimmed by 0 bases and 4 bases, with 7 bases remaining between them. CDR3 residues: CASSLAGVYEQYF. CDR3 DNA: TGTGCCAGCAGTTTAGCTGGAGTGTACGAGCAGTACTTC.